These T cell receptor beta chains were read from a single sample in a study of CD8 T cells in ankylosing spondylitis. One entry per CDR3 protein, called by TCRdb with MiXCR from the 5' RACE reads. This table holds 300,000 to 350,000 distinct CDR3 sequences, around 21% found once. Source material: blood, either unsorted or a sorted T cell fraction (not recorded which). Receptors were obtained from a female donor with ankylosing spondylitis or in good health (not recorded which). CDR3s include the opening cysteine and the closing phenylalanine or tryptophan. The D gene is left open where the match is weak. Size is omitted from some rows. Given values are once, few, many or a class for expanded clones.

v_gene	abundance	j_gene	d_gene	CDR3aa	CDR3nt
TRBV30	-	TRBJ2-3	-	CAWMVVDTQYF	TGTGCCTGGATGGTTGTAGATACGCAGTATTTT
TRBV10-3	-	TRBJ2-7	-	CAISEREYFLEQYF	TGTGCCATCAGTGAGAGGGAGTACTTTCTCGAGCAGTACTTC
TRBV5-1	-	TRBJ2-7	-	CASSHTGLLYEQYF	TGCGCCAGCAGCCATACGGGACTCCTCTACGAGCAGTACTTC
TRBV29-1	many	TRBJ2-3	TRBD2	CSVAGRYTDTQYF	TGCAGCGTTGCCGGGAGGTACACAGATACGCAGTATTTT
TRBV27	few	TRBJ1-1	-	CASSLRGGKAEAFF	TGTGCCAGCAGTTTAAGAGGGGGTAAGGCTGAAGCTTTCTTT
TRBV7-2	-	TRBJ2-7	-	CASSLVTTSSYEQYF	TGTGCCAGCAGCTTAGTGACTACCAGCTCCTACGAGCAGTACTTC
TRBV19	-	TRBJ2-1	TRBD2	CASSMGGRAYNEQFF	TGTGCCAGTAGTATGGGCGGGAGGGCCTACAATGAGCAGTTCTTC
TRBV7-2	once	TRBJ1-1	-	CASSRNRMINTEAFF	TGTGCCAGCAGCCGCAATCGAATGATAAACACTGAAGCTTTCTTT
TRBV12-3/TRBV12-4	few	TRBJ1-1	-	CASIRQELDTEAFF	TGTGCCAGCATAAGACAGGAGCTGGACACTGAAGCTTTCTTT
TRBV30	once	TRBJ1-2	-	CAWTTQAKVHGYTF	TGTGCCTGGACCACACAAGCGAAAGTCCATGGCTACACCTTC
TRBV6-2/TRBV6-3	-	TRBJ2-7	TRBD2	CASSYSPQLAGGDEQYF	TGTGCCAGCAGTTACAGCCCTCAACTAGCGGGAGGGGACGAGCAGTACTTC
TRBV7-2	-	TRBJ1-4	TRBD1	CASSLEFTGGLKLFF	TGTGCCAGCAGCTTAGAGTTCACAGGGGGCTTAAAACTGTTTTTT
TRBV5-6	-	TRBJ2-1	TRBD2	CASTVAGSENEQFF	TGTGCCAGCACCGTAGCGGGAAGCGAGAATGAGCAGTTCTTC
TRBV5-1	many	TRBJ2-3	-	CASSLGDSPSTDTQYF	TGCGCCAGCAGCTTGGGTGACAGCCCTAGCACAGATACGCAGTATTTT
TRBV24-1	many	TRBJ2-3	-	CATIWVGYTQYF	TGTGCCACCATCTGGGTTGGGTATACGCAGTATTTT
TRBV9	-	TRBJ1-2	-	CASSPLEGSGYTF	TGTGCCAGCAGCCCCCTCGAGGGATCCGGCTACACCTTC
TRBV20-1	many	TRBJ1-4	-	CSARVQGGEKLFF	TGCAGTGCTAGAGTACAGGGAGGGGAAAAACTGTTTTTT
TRBV20-1	few	TRBJ2-3	-	CSAATGSTDTQYF	TGCAGTGCTGCTACCGGGAGCACAGATACGCAGTATTTT
TRBV12-3/TRBV12-4	-	TRBJ2-5	TRBD2	CASRGGTSAETQYF	TGTGCCAGCAGGGGGGGGACTAGTGCGGAGACCCAGTACTTC
TRBV18	few	TRBJ2-1	-	CASWSPTYNEQFF	TGTGCCAGCTGGAGTCCTACCTACAATGAGCAGTTCTTC
TRBV29-1	many	TRBJ1-2	-	CSVEDRHGYTF	TGCAGCGTTGAAGATCGTCATGGCTACACCTTC
TRBV5-1	few	TRBJ2-5	TRBD1	CASSSRTGRETQYF	TGCGCCAGCAGCTCCCGGACAGGGAGAGAGACCCAGTACTTC
TRBV15	few	TRBJ2-5	-	CATSNDFRETQYF	TGTGCCACCAGCAACGACTTCAGGGAGACCCAGTACTTC
TRBV28	-	TRBJ2-5	-	CATRVGQETQYF	TGTGCCACCAGGGTAGGGCAGGAGACCCAGTACTTC
TRBV6-5	few	TRBJ2-6	-	CASSYYRSSGANVLTF	TGTGCCAGCAGTTATTACAGAAGCTCTGGGGCCAACGTCCTGACTTTC
TRBV5-4	-	TRBJ2-1	-	CASSNGAGLWNEQFF	TGTGCCAGCAGTAATGGGGCGGGATTGTGGAATGAGCAGTTCTTC
TRBV15	many	TRBJ2-7	TRBD1	CATSRGRQGRNEQYF	TGTGCCACCAGCAGAGGCCGACAGGGTCGGAACGAGCAGTACTTC
TRBV11-1	few	TRBJ2-1	TRBD2	CASSFGTSGRRDEQFF	TGTGCCAGCAGCTTCGGGACTAGCGGGAGGAGGGATGAGCAGTTCTTC
TRBV20-1	-	TRBJ2-1	TRBD2	CSASETSGITPGNEQFF	TGCAGTGCTAGTGAAACTAGCGGGATCACCCCGGGGAATGAGCAGTTCTTC
TRBV4-3	few	TRBJ2-7	-	CASRINYEQYF	TGCGCCAGCAGGATTAACTACGAGCAGTACTTC
TRBV14	many	TRBJ1-2	-	CASSPGTTRIIYGYTF	TGTGCCAGCAGCCCCGGGACAACCCGTATAATCTATGGCTACACCTTC
TRBV5-1	-	TRBJ1-3	-	CASSLWAGNTIYF	TGCGCCAGCAGCTTGTGGGCTGGAAACACCATATATTTT
TRBV5-5	-	TRBJ2-1	TRBD2	CASSLGTSGRGSYNEQFF	TGTGCCAGCAGCCTAGGGACTAGCGGGAGGGGATCCTACAATGAGCAGTTCTTC
TRBV10-3	-	TRBJ2-6	TRBD2	CAISDPGTRGGSGANVLTF	TGTGCCATCAGTGACCCTGGGACCCGGGGGGGATCTGGGGCCAACGTCCTGACTTTC
TRBV24-1	-	TRBJ2-1	-	CATSETPSSYNEQFF	TGTGCCACCAGTGAAACTCCCAGCTCCTACAATGAGCAGTTCTTC
TRBV10-3	-	TRBJ1-5	-	CAIRPGTGNQPQHF	TGTGCCATCAGACCAGGGACGGGGAATCAGCCCCAGCATTTT
TRBV7-9	-	TRBJ2-5	-	CASSLSPQGMKTQYF	TGTGCCAGCAGCTTAAGCCCCCAGGGAATGAAGACCCAGTACTTC
TRBV7-2	many	TRBJ2-7	-	CASSLGLADSEQYF	TGTGCCAGCAGCTTAGGTCTAGCAGACAGCGAGCAGTACTTC
TRBV2	-	TRBJ2-2	TRBD2	CASTQTSADTGELFF	TGTGCCAGCACTCAGACTAGCGCTGACACCGGGGAGCTGTTTTTT
TRBV3-1	many	TRBJ1-2	-	CASSQDARANYGYTF	TGTGCCAGCAGCCAAGATGCCAGAGCTAACTATGGCTACACCTTC